This passage covers 15 T cell receptor beta chains from one sample sequenced in a study of T-cell memory formation after mild COVID-19. From the 5' RACE reads, TCRdb called clonotypes with MiXCR, one entry per CDR3 protein. Here the sample spans more than 150,000 distinct CDR3 sequences, 15% to 20% being singletons. Sequencing used PBMCs or a T cell subset sorted from them (not recorded which). The origin of the receptors is a man between 18 and 29 years old who had mild COVID-19 (a few samples of this study predate the infection). Cell type and time point are not known.

The J gene is TRBJ2-5, the V gene TRBV18, with D tentatively TRBD1 or TRBD2 (6 bases each). V was pared by 3 bases and J by 5 bases, with 16 bases between. Per the germline V gene, CDR1 is KGHSH and CDR2 is LQKENI. CDR3 length equals 15 residues. The CDR3: CASSPTGAIRETQYF. The CDR3 DNA sequence: TGTGCCAGCTCACCCACGGGGGCCATCCGGGAGACCCAGTACTTC.

This clonotype has only a few counts. The J gene is TRBJ2-2, the V gene TRBV5-1; D may be TRBD1 (6 bases). V lost 2 bases and J lost 1, with 9 bases in between. Germline V gives CDR1 SGHRS, CDR2 YFSETQ. This CDR3 region has 15 residues. DNA for the CDR3: TGCGCCAGCAGCTTATTACAGGGGAACACCGGGGAGCTGTTTTTT. This codes for CASSLLQGNTGELFF. Full variable domain (outside the CDR3, taken from reference TRBV5-1 and TRBJ2-2): KAGVTQTPRYLIKTRGQQVTLSCSPISGHRSVSWYQQTPGQGLQFLFEYFSETQRNKGNFPGRFSGRQFSNSRSEMNVSTLELGDSALYLCASSLLQGNTGELFFGEGSRLTVL.

The gene calls are TRBV21-1 and TRBJ2-7. TRBV21-1 is a recognized pseudogene. The CDR3 length is 14 residues. Written as DNA, the CDR3 is TGTGCCAGCAGAAATTCTACTGGCGCCCACGAGCAGTACTTC. This encodes CASRNSTGAHEQYF.

There are a few counts of this clonotype. V gene TRBV10-2 combines with J gene TRBJ2-5; 9 positions match TRBD2. The CDR3 consists of 18 residues. Per the germline V gene, CDR1 is WSHSY and CDR2 is SAAADI. Unmatched junction bases numbered 15, after V lost 3 bases and J lost 4 bases. Here the CDR3 reads CASSDGYRVRGGRETQYF. The CDR3 nucleotides are TGCGCCAGCAGTGATGGGTATAGAGTGCGGGGGGGCCGAGAGACCCAGTACTTC.

The rearrangement uses TRBV3-1 and TRBJ2-7; 9 bases fit TRBD2. Germline V lookup: CDR1 LGHDT, CDR2 YNNKEL (reference sequence). Trimming took 0 bases from V and 4 from J; bases not matched to a gene: 1. The CDR3 runs to 14 residues. CDR3 nucleotide sequence: TGTGCCAGCAGCCAAGATACTAGCGGGTACGAGCAGTACGTC. Its translation is CASSQDTSGYEQYV.

The chain joins TRBV19 to TRBJ1-5; 11 bases fit TRBD1. The germline gives CDR1 LNHDA, CDR2 SQIVND (reference sequence). The CDR3 spans 15 residues. The V segment lost 3 bases and the J segment 6 bases; nucleotides outside the gene matches: 4. The chain's CDR3 is CASSMDRGPSQPQHF. DNA for the CDR3: TGTGCCAGTAGTATGGACAGGGGGCCTAGTCAGCCCCAGCATTTT.

This clonotype was recorded a few times. The chain links TRBV4-1 to TRBJ2-3; the D is unclear. This CDR3 is 12 amino acids long. Germline CDR1 MGHRA, CDR2 YSYEKL. V lost 3 bases, J lost 8 bases, and 9 bases lay in between. The CDR3 is CASSQGEVTQYF. CDR3 sequence (DNA): TGCGCCAGCAGCCAGGGTGAGGTTACGCAGTATTTT.

The sample holds a few counts of this clonotype. J is TRBJ2-7 and V is TRBV7-2, with TRBD1 matching 8 bases. From germline, CDR1 is SGHTA and CDR2 FQGNSA. Trimming cost V 1 base and J 7 bases; bases outside gene matches: 6. This CDR3 has 14 amino acids. CDR3 DNA: TGTGCCAGCAGCTTAGACCCAGGGGGCAAAGAGCAGTACGTC. It specifies CASSLDPGGKEQYV.

This chain connects TRBV9 to TRBJ2-1, with D possibly TRBD1 on 5 matching bases. CDR1 and CDR2 from the germline V gene are SGDLS and YYNGEE. V lost 0 bases to trimming and J lost 1 base, with 8 bases between them. The CDR3 is made up of 15 amino acids. The CDR3 coding sequence is TGTGCCAGCAGCGTAGCTGACAGTTCCTACAATGAGCAGTTCTTC. Translating it yields CASSVADSSYNEQFF.

This clonotype was detected only a few times. V gene TRBV6-5 combines with J gene TRBJ1-4; TRBD1 is a possible D gene (5 bases). The germline V gene encodes CDR1 MNHEY and CDR2 SVGAGI. Trimming left V 6 bases short and J 2 bases short, with 13 bases between. The CDR3 loop spans 15 amino acids. CDR3 region: CASRPVGDTNEKLFF. CDR3 DNA sequence: TGTGCCAGCAGACCGGTAGGGGACACTAATGAAAAACTGTTTTTT.

This clonotype was counted a few times. The chain is built from TRBV12-3 or TRBV12-4 and TRBJ2-3; D remains unclear. V shed 3 bases and J shed 6 bases, with 10 bases lying between them. This CDR3 has 13 amino acids. Here the CDR3 reads CASSFSSSDTQYF. For the CDR3, the DNA is TGTGCCAGCAGTTTTTCGTCGTCTGATACGCAGTATTTT.

The chain carries TRBV6-6 and TRBJ1-2, with TRBD1 matching 7 bases. Germline trimming cut 8 bases from V and 2 bases from J; bases unmatched to any gene: 8. This CDR3 has 14 residues. Germline V lookup: CDR1 MNHNY, CDR2 SVGAGI (reference sequence). CDR3 amino acids: CASALGGANYGYTF. The CDR3 nucleotides are TGTGCCAGCGCGCTAGGGGGCGCGAACTATGGCTACACCTTC.

This clonotype has only a few counts. V is TRBV11-2 and J is TRBJ1-5, with D possibly TRBD1 on 5 matching bases. Germline loops: CDR1 SGHAT, CDR2 FQNNGV. The CDR3 is 13 residues long. V lost 0 bases and J 7 bases, leaving 7 bases between the germline ends. CDR3 DNA: TGTGCCAGCAGCTTAGACAGGGCCCAGCCCCAGCATTTT. Amino acids: CASSLDRAQPQHF. The full variable domain, with the rest looked up from reference TRBV11-2 and TRBJ1-5, is EAGVAQSPRYKIIEKRQSVAFWCNPISGHATLYWYQQILGQGPKLLIQFQNNGVVDDSQLPKDRFSAERLKGVDSTLKIQPAKLEDSAVYLCASSLDRAQPQHFGDGTRLSIL.

The J gene is TRBJ2-6, the V gene TRBV3-1, with TRBD1 as a possible D gene (5 bases). The CDR3 extends over 15 amino acids. V was clipped by 5 bases and J by 2 bases, with 10 bases between them. CDR1 and CDR2 from the germline V gene are LGHDT and YNNKEL (reference sequence). Here the CDR3 reads CASSGRTTGANVLTF. The CDR3 DNA reads TGTGCCAGCAGCGGAAGGACAACTGGGGCCAACGTCCTGACTTTC.

The chain has TRBV6-2 or TRBV6-3 and TRBJ1-5, with D perhaps TRBD1 (6 bases). The V and J ends lost 6 bases and 3 bases respectively, with 18 bases between them. Germline loops: CDR1 MNHEY, CDR2 SVGEGT. CDR3 size: 16 residues. The CDR3, as DNA: TGTGCCAGCAGCCCTCGGGGGCAAGGGTTCAATCAGCCCCAGCATTTT. Its translation: CASSPRGQGFNQPQHF.